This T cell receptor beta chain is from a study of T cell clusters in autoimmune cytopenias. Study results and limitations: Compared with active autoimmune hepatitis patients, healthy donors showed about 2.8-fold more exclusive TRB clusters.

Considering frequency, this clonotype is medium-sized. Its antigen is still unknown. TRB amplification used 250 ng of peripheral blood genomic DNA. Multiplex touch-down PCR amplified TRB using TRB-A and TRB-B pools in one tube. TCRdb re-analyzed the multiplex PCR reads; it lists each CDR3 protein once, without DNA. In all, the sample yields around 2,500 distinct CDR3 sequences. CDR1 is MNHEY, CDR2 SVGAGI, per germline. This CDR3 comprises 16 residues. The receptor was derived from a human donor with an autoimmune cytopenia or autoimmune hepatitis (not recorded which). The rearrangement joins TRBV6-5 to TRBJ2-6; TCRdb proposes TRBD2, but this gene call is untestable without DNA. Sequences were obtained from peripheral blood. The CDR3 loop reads CASRAMGTSGANVLTF.